This T cell receptor beta chain was obtained from a study of T cells in Graves' hyperthyroidism and ophthalmopathy. Study-wide points: Ophthalmopathy stood apart from stable hyperthyroidism in a 13 V-J model.

The V gene's germline CDR1 is SEHNR and CDR2 FQNEAQ (reference sequence). Trimming at V came to 4 bases and at J to 0 bases, leaving 3 bases not matched to a gene. This CDR3 has 16 amino acids. Amplification of TCR beta CDR3 regions used RNA as the template. The HTBI primer set drove a first-round RT-PCR of the TCR CDR3. TCRdb itself ran the multiplex PCR reads through MiXCR, one entry per CDR3 protein. The sample holds more than 300,000 distinct CDR3 sequences; about 15% are singletons and the top ten take around 35%. Any patient presenting with uncontrolled infection, other autoimmune disease, pregnancy or lactation was left out. Diagnosis rested on symptoms, serum thyroxine and TRAb, thyroid ultrasound, and orbital computed tomography. The blood was taken when hyperthyroidism was first diagnosed, before any ophthalmopathy symptoms showed up. A word on this clonotype: Antigen: not known.

This clonotype was obtained from a woman aged 25 to 39 with Graves' hyperthyroidism that later progressed to Graves' ophthalmopathy. The chain uses TRBV7-9 and TRBJ1-6; 7 bases are a match to TRBD1. The source material was blood. CDR3 protein: CASSSNRGSYNSPLHF. CDR3 nucleotide sequence: TGTGCCAGCAGCTCCAACAGGGGCTCCTATAATTCACCCCTCCACTTT.